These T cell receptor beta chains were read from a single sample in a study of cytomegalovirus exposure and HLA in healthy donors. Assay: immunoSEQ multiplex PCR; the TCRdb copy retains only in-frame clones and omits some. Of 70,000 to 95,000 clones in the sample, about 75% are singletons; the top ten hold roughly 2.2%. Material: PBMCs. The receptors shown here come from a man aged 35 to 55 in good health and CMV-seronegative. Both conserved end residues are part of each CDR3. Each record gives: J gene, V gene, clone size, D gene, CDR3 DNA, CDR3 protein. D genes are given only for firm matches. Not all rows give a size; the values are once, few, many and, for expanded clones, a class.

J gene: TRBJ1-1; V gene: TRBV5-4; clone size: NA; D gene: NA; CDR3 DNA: TGTGCCAGCAGCTCGGGACAGAACACTGAAGCTTTCTTT; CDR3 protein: CASSSGQNTEAFF
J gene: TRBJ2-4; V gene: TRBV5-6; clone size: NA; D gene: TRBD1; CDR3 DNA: TGTGCCAGCAGCTTGTACAGGGGGCTTCCTACAGCCAAAAACATTCAGTACTTC; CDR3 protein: CASSLYRGLPTAKNIQYF
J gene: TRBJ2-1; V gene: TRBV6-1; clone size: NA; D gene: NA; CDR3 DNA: TGTGCCAGCAGTGTAGGAGGGGCCAGCTACAATGAGCAGTTCTTC; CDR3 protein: CASSVGGASYNEQFF
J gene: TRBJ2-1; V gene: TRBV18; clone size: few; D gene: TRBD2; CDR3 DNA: TGTGCCAGCTCACCACGGGCTAGCGGGAGTGCTTACAATGAGCAGTTCTTC; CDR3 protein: CASSPRASGSAYNEQFF
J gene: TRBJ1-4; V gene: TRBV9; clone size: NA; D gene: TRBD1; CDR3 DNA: TGTGCCAGCAGCGCCTACAGGGGAAGTAATGAAAAACTGTTTTTT; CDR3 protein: CASSAYRGSNEKLFF
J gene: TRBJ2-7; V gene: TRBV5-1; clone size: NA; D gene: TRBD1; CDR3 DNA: TGCGCCAGCAGCTTGGAGACAGGGGGTTCCTACGAGCAGTACTTC; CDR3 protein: CASSLETGGSYEQYF
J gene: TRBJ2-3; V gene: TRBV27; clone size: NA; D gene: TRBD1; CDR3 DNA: TGTGCCAGCACCCAGGGGGTCACAGATACGCAGTATTTT; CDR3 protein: CASTQGVTDTQYF
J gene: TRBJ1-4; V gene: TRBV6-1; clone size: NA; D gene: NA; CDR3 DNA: TGTGCCAGCAGTGGGAGGAATGGAGAAAAACTGTTTTTT; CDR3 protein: CASSGRNGEKLFF
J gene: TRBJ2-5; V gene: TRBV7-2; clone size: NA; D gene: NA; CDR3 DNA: TGTGCCAGCACCAGCGACAGGAAAGAGACCCAGTACTTC; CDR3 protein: CASTSDRKETQYF
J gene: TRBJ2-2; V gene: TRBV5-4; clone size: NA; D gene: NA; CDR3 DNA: TGTGCCTCCTCTCGGGCTAGCGACAACACCGGGGAGCTGTTTTTT; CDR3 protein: CASSRASDNTGELFF
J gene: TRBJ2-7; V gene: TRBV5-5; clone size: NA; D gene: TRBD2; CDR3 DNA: TGTGCCAGCAGAAGAGAAGCGGGAGGGCCAAGTTTGTGGGAGCAGTACTTC; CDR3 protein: CASRREAGGPSLWEQYF
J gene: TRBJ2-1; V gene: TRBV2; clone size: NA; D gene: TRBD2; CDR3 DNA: TGTGCCAGCAAGGACTTCCGGACTAGCGGACACAATGAGCAGTTCTTC; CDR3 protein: CASKDFRTSGHNEQFF
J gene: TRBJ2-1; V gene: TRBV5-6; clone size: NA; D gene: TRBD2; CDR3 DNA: TGTGCCAGCAGCTTGTTCTCTAGCGGGGGGCGGGCCTACAATGAGCAGTTCTTC; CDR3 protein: CASSLFSSGGRAYNEQFF
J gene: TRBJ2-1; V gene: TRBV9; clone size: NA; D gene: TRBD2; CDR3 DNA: TGTGCCAGCAGAGCGGGGGGGTCCTACAATGAGCAGTTCTTC; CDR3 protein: CASRAGGSYNEQFF
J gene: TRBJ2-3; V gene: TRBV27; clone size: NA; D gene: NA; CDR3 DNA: TGTGCCAGCACCTCAACGTCACCCCGGGATACGCAGTATTTT; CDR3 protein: CASTSTSPRDTQYF
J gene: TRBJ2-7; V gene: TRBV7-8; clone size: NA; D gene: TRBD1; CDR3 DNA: TGTGCCAGCAGCTCGGGACAGATTGAGCAGTACTTC; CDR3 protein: CASSSGQIEQYF
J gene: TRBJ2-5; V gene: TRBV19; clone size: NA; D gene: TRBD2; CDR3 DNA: TGTGCCAGTAGTATCGTCACTAGCGGGAGTTTCCAAGAGACCCAGTACTTC; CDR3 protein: CASSIVTSGSFQETQYF
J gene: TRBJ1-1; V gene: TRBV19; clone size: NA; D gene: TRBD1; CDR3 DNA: TGTGCCAGTTCGGGACAGGGATACACTGAAGCTTTCTTT; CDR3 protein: CASSGQGYTEAFF
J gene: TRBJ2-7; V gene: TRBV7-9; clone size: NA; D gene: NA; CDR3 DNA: TGTGCCAGCAGCTTAGCGATCGGACAGAGCGACGAGCAGTACTTC; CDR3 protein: CASSLAIGQSDEQYF
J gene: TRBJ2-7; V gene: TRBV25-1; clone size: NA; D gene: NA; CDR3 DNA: TGTGCCAGCAGTGACTTGGGCCAAGATGTGAGCGAGCAGTACTTC; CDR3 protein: CASSDLGQDVSEQYF
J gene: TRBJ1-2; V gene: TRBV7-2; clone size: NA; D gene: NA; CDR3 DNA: TGTGCCAGCAACCCGAATTACAGGGTGCCCTCCTATGGCTACACCTTC; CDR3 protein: CASNPNYRVPSYGYTF
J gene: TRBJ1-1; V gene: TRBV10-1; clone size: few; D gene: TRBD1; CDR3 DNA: TGCGCCAGCAGCGCCGACAGGGGCTCTGAAGCTTTCTTT; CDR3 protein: CASSADRGSEAFF
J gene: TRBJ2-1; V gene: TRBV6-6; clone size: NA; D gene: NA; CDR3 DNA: TGTGCCAGCAGTTTATCGGTTTACAATGAGCAGTTCTTC; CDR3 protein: CASSLSVYNEQFF
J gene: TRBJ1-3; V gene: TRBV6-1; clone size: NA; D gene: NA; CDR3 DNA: TGTGCCAGCTCCGGCGGGGGATTACGGAACACCATATATTTT; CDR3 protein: CASSGGGLRNTIYF
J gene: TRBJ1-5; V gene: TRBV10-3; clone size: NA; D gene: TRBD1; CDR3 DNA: TGTGCCATCAGCCCTTCAGGGGGAGTGGCTCAGCCCCAGCATTTT; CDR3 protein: CAISPSGGVAQPQHF
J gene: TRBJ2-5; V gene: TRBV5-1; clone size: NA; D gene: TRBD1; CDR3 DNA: TGCGCCAGCAGCCCAGGGACAGTCCAAGAGACCCAGTACTTC; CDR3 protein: CASSPGTVQETQYF
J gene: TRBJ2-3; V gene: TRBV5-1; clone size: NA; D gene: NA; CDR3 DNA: TGCGCCAGCAGGAGGGATTCTAGCACAGATACGCAGTATTTT; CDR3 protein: CASRRDSSTDTQYF
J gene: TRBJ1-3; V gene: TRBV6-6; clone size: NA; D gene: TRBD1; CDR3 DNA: TGTGCCAGCACTCAAGGACAGGCCTACTCTGGAAACACCATATATTTT; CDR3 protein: CASTQGQAYSGNTIYF
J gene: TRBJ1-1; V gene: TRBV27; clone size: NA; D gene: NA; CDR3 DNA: TGTGCCAGCAGTTTGGCTGGGGGCGACACTGAAGCTTTCTTT; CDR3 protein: CASSLAGGDTEAFF
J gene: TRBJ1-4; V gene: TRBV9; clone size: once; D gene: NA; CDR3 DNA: TGTGCCAGCAGCGTATCAGGGGCTAATGAAAAACTGTTTTTT; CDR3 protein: CASSVSGANEKLFF
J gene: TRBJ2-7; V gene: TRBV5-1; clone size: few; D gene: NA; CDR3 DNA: TGCGCCAGCAGCTTGGCCGGGAACTACGAGCAGTACTTC; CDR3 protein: CASSLAGNYEQYF
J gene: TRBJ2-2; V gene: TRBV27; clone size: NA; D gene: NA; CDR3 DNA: TGTGCCAGCAGTTCCGCACCAAATCTGGGGGGACTGAACACCGGGGAGCTGTTTTTT; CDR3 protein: CASSSAPNLGGLNTGELFF
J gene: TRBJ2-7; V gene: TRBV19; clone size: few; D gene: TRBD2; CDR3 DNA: TGTGCCAGTAGCCTAGGGACTAGCGGCTACGAGCAGTACTTC; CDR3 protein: CASSLGTSGYEQYF
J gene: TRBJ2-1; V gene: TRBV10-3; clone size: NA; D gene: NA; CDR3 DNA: TGTGCCATCAGGGGGACTCCCCCCACCGGGGATGAGCAGTTCTTC; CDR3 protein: CAIRGTPPTGDEQFF
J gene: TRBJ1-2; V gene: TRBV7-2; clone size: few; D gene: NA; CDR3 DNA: TGTGCCAGCAGTTCGCTTTGGGGGGACTATGGCTACACCTTC; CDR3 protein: CASSSLWGDYGYTF
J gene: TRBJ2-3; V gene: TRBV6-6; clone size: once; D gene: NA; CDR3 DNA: TGTGCCAGCACGAGCACCGGTCCCGATACGCAGTATTTT; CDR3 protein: CASTSTGPDTQYF
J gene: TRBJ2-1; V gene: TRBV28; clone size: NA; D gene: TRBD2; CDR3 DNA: TGTGCCAGCACTTCTGGCGGGAGGAAGAGCTCCTACAATGAGCAGTTCTTC; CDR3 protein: CASTSGGRKSSYNEQFF
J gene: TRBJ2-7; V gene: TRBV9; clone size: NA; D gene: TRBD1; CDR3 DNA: TGTGCCAGCAGCCCCAGGGGGAGTTTCACTTACGAGCAGTACTTC; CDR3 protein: CASSPRGSFTYEQYF
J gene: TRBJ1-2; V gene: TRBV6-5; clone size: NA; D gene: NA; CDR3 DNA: TGTGCCAGCAGGACGACAGCTAACTATGGCTACACCTTC; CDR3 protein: CASRTTANYGYTF
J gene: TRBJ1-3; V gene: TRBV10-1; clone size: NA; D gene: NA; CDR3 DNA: TGCGCCAGCAGTGAGGGCCAGACTGGAAACACCATATATTTT; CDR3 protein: CASSEGQTGNTIYF
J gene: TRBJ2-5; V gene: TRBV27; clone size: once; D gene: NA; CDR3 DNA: TGTGCCAGCAGTTTATTACAGGGGAGGCGAGAGACCCAGTACTTC; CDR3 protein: CASSLLQGRRETQYF
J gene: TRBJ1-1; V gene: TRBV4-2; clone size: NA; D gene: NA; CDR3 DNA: TGTGCCAGCAGCCAAGTTCCAGGGTTTGCTGAAGCTTTCTTT; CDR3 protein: CASSQVPGFAEAFF
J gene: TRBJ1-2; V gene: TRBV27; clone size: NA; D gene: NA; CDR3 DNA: TGTGCCAGCAGTTTTCAGGATAACTATGGCTACACCTTC; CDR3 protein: CASSFQDNYGYTF
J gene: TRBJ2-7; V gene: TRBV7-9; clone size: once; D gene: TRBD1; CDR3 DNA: TGTGCCAGCAGCTTAGTTCAGGGGGTAACCTACGAGCAGTACTTC; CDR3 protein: CASSLVQGVTYEQYF
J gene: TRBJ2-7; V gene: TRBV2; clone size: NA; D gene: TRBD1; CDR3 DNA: TGTGCCAGCAGCCCGAGGACAGGGGGAGTCGAGCAGTACTTC; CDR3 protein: CASSPRTGGVEQYF